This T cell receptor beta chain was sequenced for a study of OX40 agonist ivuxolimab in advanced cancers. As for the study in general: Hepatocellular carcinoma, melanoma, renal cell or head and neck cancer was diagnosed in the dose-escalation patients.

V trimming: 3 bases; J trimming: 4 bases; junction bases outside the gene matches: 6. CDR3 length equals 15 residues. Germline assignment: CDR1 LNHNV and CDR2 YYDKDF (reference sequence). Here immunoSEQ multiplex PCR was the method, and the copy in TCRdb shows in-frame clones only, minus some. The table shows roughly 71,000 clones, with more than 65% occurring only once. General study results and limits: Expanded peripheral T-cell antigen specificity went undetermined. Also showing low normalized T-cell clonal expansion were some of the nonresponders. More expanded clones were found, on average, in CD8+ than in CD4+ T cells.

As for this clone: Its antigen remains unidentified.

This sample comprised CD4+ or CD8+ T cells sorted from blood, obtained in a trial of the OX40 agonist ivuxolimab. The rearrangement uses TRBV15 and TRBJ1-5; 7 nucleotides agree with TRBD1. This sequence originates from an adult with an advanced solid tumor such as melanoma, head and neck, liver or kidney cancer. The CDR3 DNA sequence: TGTGCCACCAGCAGGTCCGGGACAGCTAATCAGCCCCAGCATTTT. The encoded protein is CATSRSGTANQPQHF.